This entry concerns a single T cell receptor (beta chain). Trimming took off 5 bases at V and 5 bases at J, with 12 bases between the two ends. CDR1 is SGHTA, CDR2 FQGTGA, per germline. CDR3 length equals 13 residues. Per the original methods: Cell counts per sample came from amplifying reference gene primers. Here immunoSEQ multiplex PCR was the method, and the copy in TCRdb shows in-frame clones only, minus some. Clonal size and the V and J genes are those of that table, whereas D and trimming came from the DNA. The sample lists 250,000 to 350,000 clones, approximately 89% occurring once. This entry comes from a study of blood T cell repertoires in COVID-19. Across the study: The United States, Italy and Spain supplied acute and convalescent COVID-19 samples. Sample material is recorded as cDNA or gDNA derived from T cells, B-cell-depleted T cells, or PBMCs.

The genes are TRBV7-3 and TRBJ1-2; weak D call: TRBD1 (6 bases). The sample consisted of peripheral blood. This receptor was identified in a woman aged 60-70 years with acute or convalescent COVID-19. The CDR3 is CASSPGQGYGYTF. The CDR3 nucleotides are TGTGCCAGCAGCCCCGGGCAGGGGTATGGCTACACCTTC.